This T cell receptor beta chain appears in the sequencing data of a study of OX40 agonist ivuxolimab in advanced cancers. Comment on this clone: The antigen remains unidentified.

TCRdb keeps only in-frame clones here, not all; method: immunoSEQ multiplex PCR. The table lists tens of thousands of clones, more than 75% of them singletons. CDR3 length: 13 amino acids. Trimming pared 8 bases from V and 4 bases from J, leaving 12 bases between. CDR1 is MNHEY, CDR2 SMNVEV, per germline (reference sequence). At cycle 4 day 1, cycle 7 day 1, and baseline, blood was sampled. Notes on the study in general: More expanded clones were seen, on average, in CD8+ T cells than in CD4+.

The sample was CD4+ or CD8+ T cells sorted from blood, taken in a trial of the OX40 agonist ivuxolimab. The rearrangement joins TRBV27 to TRBJ1-5; D is unresolved. The source is an adult with an advanced solid tumor such as melanoma, head and neck, liver or kidney cancer. The CDR3 bases are TGTGCCAGCTCTTACGGAAGAAATCAGCCCCAGCATTTT. Its protein product is CASSYGRNQPQHF.